The 27 T cell receptor beta chains presented below share a single source sample, sequenced in a study of blood T cell repertoires in COVID-19. This table comes from immunoSEQ multiplex PCR, and its TCRdb copy is limited to in-frame clones, with some not included. This table has 150,000 to 200,000 clones, just under 95% appearing once. Material for sequencing was peripheral blood. The receptor source for this set is a woman aged 45-60 years with acute or convalescent COVID-19.

The V and J genes are TRBV5-1 and TRBJ1-1; D ambiguous. This CDR3 contains 13 residues. Between the trimmed V and J ends, which lost 5 bases and 1 base, there was a span of 9 bases. Germline CDR1 is SGHRS and CDR2 is YFSETQ. CDR3 DNA: TGCGCCAGCAGGTCAACAGCGAACACTGAAGCTTTCTTT. Amino acids: CASRSTANTEAFF.

The chain is built from TRBV6-5 and TRBJ1-3; 7 nucleotides line up with TRBD1. Unmatched junction bases numbered 1, after V lost 8 bases and J lost 0 bases. Germline V gives CDR1 MNHEY, CDR2 SVGAGI. This CDR3 has 13 residues. This CDR3 is CASGQVSGNTIYF. The CDR3 DNA reads as TGTGCCAGCGGACAGGTCTCTGGAAACACCATATATTTT.

The genes are TRBV5-4 and TRBJ2-7; 8 bases fit TRBD1. The J segment lost 2 bases and the V segment lost 4 bases, leaving 11 bases of the junction unmatched. Germline V gives CDR1 SGHNT, CDR2 YYREEE (reference sequence). This CDR3 region has 16 residues. The CDR3 DNA sequence: TGTGCCAGCAGCCCTAGGGCAGGGGGCCGAGCCTACGAGCAGTACTTC. The encoded protein is CASSPRAGGRAYEQYF.

The chain carries TRBV19 and TRBJ2-7; D might be TRBD1 (5 bases). The CDR3 contains 14 residues. Germline V gives CDR1 LNHDA, CDR2 SQIVND (reference sequence). Trimming pared 5 bases from V and 0 bases from J, leaving 11 bases between. CDR3 DNA sequence: TGTGCCAGTAGTCAAGGACAAAGCTCCTACGAGCAGTACTTC. Residues: CASSQGQSSYEQYF. The variable domain in full, completed from reference TRBV19 and TRBJ2-7, reads DGGITQSPKYLFRKEGQNVTLSCEQNLNHDAMYWYRQDPGQGLRLIYYSQIVNDFQKGDIAEGYSVSREKKESFPLTVTSAQKNPTAFYLCASSQGQSSYEQYFGPGTRLTVT.

The rearrangement links TRBV7-9 to TRBJ2-1; maybe TRBD2 (6 bases). Germline loops: CDR1 SEHNR, CDR2 FQNEAQ (reference sequence). Trimming cost V 1 base and J 1 base, with 20 bases left between them. CDR3 length equals 19 residues. The CDR3 sequence is CASSLVLGGSIRSYNEQFF. In DNA form, the CDR3 reads TGTGCCAGCAGCTTAGTATTGGGAGGATCCATCAGATCCTACAATGAGCAGTTCTTC.

This clone appeared a few times. The genes are TRBV6-2 or TRBV6-3 and TRBJ1-1; 7 nucleotides line up with TRBD1. The CDR3 loop spans 16 amino acids. The V and J ends lost 3 bases and 1 base, in that order; junction bases with no gene match: 8. Looked up from germline, CDR1 is MNHEY and CDR2 is SVGEGT. CDR3 nucleotide sequence: TGTGCCAGCAGTTATCCGGCAGACAGGGCGAACACTGAAGCTTTCTTT. Translation gives CASSYPADRANTEAFF.

The chain combines TRBV6-5 with TRBJ1-2; 8 positions match TRBD1. In germline, CDR1 is MNHEY, CDR2 SVGAGI. The CDR3 extends over 14 amino acids. V shed 5 bases and J 7 bases; nucleotides not matched to a gene: 9. This chain's CDR3 is CASSPLTGVVGYTF. The CDR3 nucleotides are TGTGCCAGCAGTCCTCTGACAGGGGTTGTTGGCTACACCTTC.

This chain joins TRBV5-6 and TRBJ1-6; 8 bases match TRBD1. The trim removed 4 bases at V and 8 bases at J, leaving 5 bases unmatched. CDR3 size: 14 residues. Germline V CDR1 and CDR2: SGHDT, YYEEEE. The CDR3 DNA follows: TGTGCCAGCAGCCGATCAGGGGGCGATTCACCCCTCCACTTT. Amino acids: CASSRSGGDSPLHF.

The chain carries TRBV27 and TRBJ1-2, with D perhaps matching TRBD1 (6 bases). V was cut by 7 bases and J by 0 bases, with 18 bases left in between. CDR3 length equals 16 residues. The germline V gene encodes CDR1 MNHEY and CDR2 SMNVEV (reference sequence). The CDR3 sequence is CASIFLRTETNYGYTF. The DNA for the CDR3 is TGTGCCAGCATTTTCCTCAGGACAGAAACTAACTATGGCTACACCTTC.

As regards this clone: The same CDR3 can be traced to other DNA sequences in this sample. CDR3 coding DNA: TGTGCCAGCAGTACCGGGGGTGAAGCTTTCTTT. Encoded protein: CASSTGGEAFF. The rearrangement links TRBV6-5 to TRBJ1-1, with D perhaps matching TRBD1 (5 bases). The V end was cut by 5 bases, the J end by 7 bases, with 8 bases between. Germline V gene lookup returns CDR1 MNHEY and CDR2 SVGAGI. The CDR3 runs to 11 residues.

The chain couples TRBV6-5 to TRBJ1-1, with TRBD1 matching over 11 bases. This CDR3 has 14 residues. Germline V lookup: CDR1 MNHEY, CDR2 SVGAGI. Trimming cost V 8 bases and J 4 bases; bases outside gene matches: 6. Written as DNA, the CDR3 is TGTGCCAGCCGGGACAGGGGGTTTAGCACTGAAGCTTTCTTT. It codes for CASRDRGFSTEAFF.

This chain joins TRBV27 and TRBJ1-2; D is ambiguous. Germline V gene sequence: CDR1 MNHEY, CDR2 SMNVEV (reference sequence). Trimming removed 6 bases at V and 1 base at J, with 12 bases between. This CDR3 is built from 14 residues. For the CDR3, the DNA is TGTGCCAGCAGCAAGGTTCGGGGTAACTATGGCTACACCTTC. It is translated as CASSKVRGNYGYTF.

The J gene is TRBJ1-2, the V gene TRBV18, with 9 nucleotides matching TRBD1. V gave up 1 base and J gave up 0 bases; unmatched junction bases: 6. This CDR3 contains 17 residues. Per germline, CDR1 KGHSH and CDR2 LQKENI. In DNA form, the CDR3 reads TGTGCCAGCTCACCACGGAACAGGGGGCGGTCTAACTATGGCTACACCTTC. It yields the protein CASSPRNRGRSNYGYTF. The whole variable domain, filled in from reference TRBV18 and TRBJ1-2, reads NAGVMQNPRHLVRRRGQEARLRCSPMKGHSHVYWYRQLPEEGLKFMVYLQKENIIDESGMPKERFSAEFPKEGPSILRIQQVVRGDSAAYFCASSPRNRGRSNYGYTFGSGTRLTVV.

The gene calls are TRBV28 and TRBJ1-6; D possibly corresponds to TRBD1 (5 bases). Trimming removed 5 bases at V and 6 bases at J, with 14 bases between. Germline V gene lookup returns CDR1 MDHEN and CDR2 SYDVKM. The CDR3 runs 15 residues. The CDR3 reads CASSGGKFSNSPLHF. The CDR3, as DNA: TGTGCCAGCAGTGGGGGGAAGTTCAGTAATTCACCCCTCCACTTT.

The J gene is TRBJ2-1, the V gene TRBV14, with 12 bases lining up with TRBD2. Germline V gives CDR1 SGHDN, CDR2 FVKESK. Germline trimming cut 1 base from V and 10 bases from J; bases unmatched to any gene: 8. The CDR3 spans 16 residues. DNA of the CDR3: TGTGCCAGCAGCCAAGGCCTAGCGGGGGGGCCTGAGGAGCAGTTCTTC. Amino acid sequence: CASSQGLAGGPEEQFF.

The sample holds a few counts of this clone. The chain carries TRBV3-1 (or the pseudogene TRBV3-2) and TRBJ1-3; D unresolved. Trimming cost V 3 bases and J 2 bases, with 11 bases left between them. This CDR3 is 15 amino acids long. Germline CDR1 and CDR2: LGHDT and YNNKEL (reference sequence). CDR3 nucleotide sequence: TGTGCCAGCAGCCAGGCCTTGGTTACTGGAAACACCATATATTTT. Its translation: CASSQALVTGNTIYF.

This chain links TRBV5-8 with TRBJ2-3; TRBD1 matches at 10 bases. The germline CDR1 and CDR2 sequences are SGHTS and YDEGEE. The junction had 16 bases not matched to a gene; V was cut back by 4 bases and J by 2 bases. CDR3 length equals 19 residues. CDR3 in DNA: TGTGCCAGCAGCCCGCTGGGAGATGACAGGGGGCGCGACACAGATACGCAGTATTTT. Its protein is CASSPLGDDRGRDTDTQYF.

In its sample, this clone was seen once. The genes are TRBV29-1 and TRBJ1-5, with 7 bases identical to TRBD1. Germline V gene lookup returns CDR1 SQVTM and CDR2 ANQGSEA. J gave up 7 bases and V 6 bases, and 9 bases lay outside the gene matches. The CDR3 length is 13 residues. CDR3 nucleotide sequence: TGCAGCGTGATAACAGGGGTCAACCAGCCCCAGCATTTT. Protein: CSVITGVNQPQHF.

The J gene is TRBJ2-5, the V gene TRBV6-1, with D perhaps matching TRBD2 (5 bases). Trimming stripped 3 bases from V and 0 bases from J, with 14 bases between. This CDR3 is 16 amino acids long. CDR1 is MNHNS, CDR2 SASEGT, per germline. This CDR3 is CASSEIRPGYQETQYF. The DNA of the CDR3 is TGTGCCAGCAGTGAGATCAGGCCGGGGTACCAAGAGACCCAGTACTTC.

This sequence joins TRBV6-5 and TRBJ2-1; TRBD2 matches 8 bases. CDR3 size: 16 residues. Germline V gives CDR1 MNHEY, CDR2 SVGAGI. The trim removed 2 bases at V and 6 bases at J, leaving 9 bases unmatched. The CDR3 loop reads CASSYRLSGTGNEQFF. The CDR3, as DNA: TGTGCCAGCAGTTACCGTCTTAGCGGGACGGGCAATGAGCAGTTCTTC.

The V and J genes are TRBV12-3 or TRBV12-4 and TRBJ1-2, with TRBD1 matching 7 bases. V lost 5 bases to trimming and J lost 4 bases; unmatched junction nucleotides: 4. The CDR3 loop spans 13 amino acids. The CDR3 region has the DNA TGTGCCAGCAGTGAAGGGACAGTCTATGGCTACACCTTC. This sequence encodes CASSEGTVYGYTF.

V is TRBV7-2 and J is TRBJ2-3; 8 nucleotides align to TRBD2. The CDR3 totals 13 residues. Germline CDR1 is SGHTA and CDR2 is FQGNSA. J gave up 7 bases and V 3 bases, and 3 bases lay outside the gene matches. CDR3 in DNA: TGTGCCAGCAGCTTTAGCGGGACCAATACGCAGTATTTT. Amino acids: CASSFSGTNTQYF.

This chain links TRBV24-1 with TRBJ2-1, with 7 bases matching TRBD2. CDR3 length equals 13 residues. CDR1 KGHDR and CDR2 SFDVKD come from the germline V gene. Trimming at V came to 4 bases and at J to 9 bases, leaving 5 bases not matched to a gene. The CDR3 loop reads CATSDRLASEQFF. The CDR3 DNA follows: TGTGCCACCAGTGACCGACTAGCCAGTGAGCAGTTCTTC.

The J gene is TRBJ1-2, the V gene TRBV4-1; 7 positions match TRBD1. This CDR3 has 14 amino acids. V was pared by 4 bases and J by 4 bases, with 6 bases of the junction left unmatched. Per germline, CDR1 MGHRA and CDR2 YSYEKL. The CDR3 nucleotides are TGCGCCAGCAGCCGAGACAGGGCTCCCTATGGCTACACCTTC. Translation: CASSRDRAPYGYTF.

Points on this clone: The sample contains more than one DNA sequence encoding this CDR3. The rearrangement uses TRBV2 and TRBJ2-5; no reliable D call. Germline assignment: CDR1 SNHLY and CDR2 FYNNEI. The CDR3 covers 11 residues. Trimming took 4 bases from V and 4 from J, leaving 4 bases between them. CDR3 residues: CASSAGETQYF. In nucleotides, the CDR3 is TGTGCCAGCAGTGCGGGAGAGACCCAGTACTTC.

The gene calls are TRBV5-6 and TRBJ2-7, with D maybe TRBD2 (5 bases). From germline, CDR1 is SGHDT and CDR2 YYEEEE. The CDR3 sequence is 15 residues long. Trimming took 4 bases from V and 2 from J, leaving 16 bases between them. The CDR3 DNA follows: TGTGCCAGCAGCCTTAGCGAGGTCCGCCCCTACGAGCAGTACTTC. It encodes CASSLSEVRPYEQYF.

The chain is built from TRBV10-3 and TRBJ2-5; tentatively, D is TRBD2 (6 bases). Trimming removed 4 bases at V and 9 bases at J, with 15 bases between. This CDR3 contains 13 residues. CDR1 and CDR2 from the germline V gene are ENHRY and SYGVKD. The CDR3: CAISVSPGEAQYF. The DNA for the CDR3 is TGTGCCATCAGTGTTAGTCCTGGGGAGGCCCAGTACTTC.